This T cell receptor (beta chain) was sequenced in a study of human T cells and chemical hapten exposure. Overall study context: Women made up most patients, who had alopecia areata, totalis or universalis.

Single cDNA molecules in the library carried unique molecular identifiers attached during preparation. In the authors' methods: Between about 23,224 and 700,000 TCRs appeared in each sample, and the median stood at roughly 100,000. TCRdb recomputed calls from the RACE reads with MiXCR, one row per CDR3 protein. The V and J calls here are based on TCRdb, not the publication. This sample yields some 360,000 distinct CDR3 sequences, of which 4% to 6% are seen a single time; 2.5% to 3% belongs to the top ten. This clonotype was counted once. A much larger clone lies one base from this, so it may be a read error. Described time point: pre-sensitization, week 0. Treatment here: therapeutic diphenylcyclopropenone sensitization with weekly scalp DPC. Ahead of each patch test application, blood was drawn. This CDR3 region has 14 residues. The germline gives CDR1 SGHDT, CDR2 YYEEEE.

Sequenced here: whole blood, sampled in connection with sensitization to the hapten diphenylcyclopropenone (DPC). The V call is TRBV5-6, the J call TRBJ1-5, with D unclear. This receptor was taken from a woman between 45 and 60 years old with alopecia areata. Some clones in this sample may be carry-over from other donors' samples. This CDR3 reads CVSSFLDSNQPQHF. The CDR3 region has the DNA TGTGTCAGCAGCTTCCTGGACAGCAATCAGCCCCAGCATTTT.